Sequencing of this T cell receptor beta chain was carried out in a study of blood T cell repertoires in COVID-19 (dated by TCRdb to 2020 to 2021). A note on the overall study: The collaborator samples originated in the United States, Italy and Spain and spanned the acute and convalescent phases of COVID-19. The prospective study material was composed of cDNA or gDNA derived from T cells, B-cell-depleted T cells, or PBMCs. Deeply sampled blood TCRbeta repertoires from subjects exposed to, actively infected with, or recovered from COVID-19 were included in the dataset. The repertoires were made available in a free public database intended to serve as a resource for research on the immune response to SARS-CoV-2. The samples were drawn from the first 160 participants of the ongoing ImmuneRACE study and from 950 to 1,500 subjects provided by 6 global collaborators. Nearly every sample came with metadata listing a de-identified subject ID, COVID-19 status, age in years and sex. HLA class I and class II types, where available, came from metadata supplied by the sample provider rather than from assay-based typing. Overall study outcomes, separate from this receptor: The quantity of clinical and demographic metadata differed by source and by participant and was supplied without curation.

Details on this clone: Its target antigen remains unknown. Nothing much larger sits one base from this clone, and base qualities are not available.

From the cysteine up to the phenylalanine, the CDR3 has a length of 13 residues. The CDR3 DNA has 39 bases and is translated from base 1. Trimming leaves V shorter by 3 bases and J shorter by 4 bases, with the junction holding 3 bases beyond the gene matches. The germline V gene provides CDR1 SGHTA and CDR2 FQGNSA. The immunoSEQ Assay, a bias-controlled multiplex PCR, was used to amplify TCRbeta CDR3 regions from genomic DNA. In the paper's pipeline: Within the assay, amplification of reference gene primers was used to estimate how many nucleated cells each sample contained. To quantify the absolute abundance of each unique TCRbeta CDR3 rearrangement, sequence reads were collapsed and filtered. Productive Simpson clonality was computed per sample as the square root of Simpson's diversity index over productive rearrangements. Here the immuneACCESS table is served through TCRdb, limited to in-frame sequences with V and J called. Missing clones are a known gap in these copies; in checked studies unresolved V genes cover under half, and the rest lacks a known reason. That table supplies the V and J calls and clone size; D and trimming were determined from the DNA. Here the sample has approximately 58,000 clones; 75% to 95% occur a single time. About 9.7% of the sample comes from the top ten.

Collaborating institutions collected whole blood in K2EDTA tubes following their own protocols. For TCRbeta analysis, collaborators shipped samples in one of three forms: frozen whole blood, isolated PBMCs, or DNA extracted from either of those sample types. The sequence links TRBV7-2 to TRBJ2-7; 7 central bases correspond to TRBD2. This TCR was sampled from a woman older than 75 with active COVID-19. Sequenced input: peripheral blood. The bases are TGTGCCAGCAGCTTCAGCGGGGTATACGAGCAGTACTTC. Its product reads: CASSFSGVYEQYF.